Each of the 29 T cell receptor beta chains below was sequenced from the same sample in a study of T cells in localized non-small cell lung cancer. Sequenced by immunoSEQ multiplex PCR; TCRdb stores in-frame clones only, minus some. The sample lists some 80,000 clones; about four fifths were seen once. This sample comprised peripheral blood, obtained before any cancer treatment. These receptors originate from a man aged 35 to 69 with stage I lung adenocarcinoma.

The count of this clone is one. The chain carries TRBV11-2 and TRBJ2-5; no clear D. Germline CDR1 SGHAT, CDR2 FQNNGV. There are 13 residues in the CDR3. Trimming removed 5 bases at V and 9 bases at J, with 16 bases between. DNA of the CDR3: TGTGCCAGCAGCCCCGAATGGGTCTCGGCCCAGTACTTC. This sequence encodes CASSPEWVSAQYF.

This chain uses TRBV2 with TRBJ2-7, with D perhaps TRBD2 (6 bases). CDR1 SNHLY and CDR2 FYNNEI come from the germline V gene. V lost 4 bases and J 3 bases, leaving 10 bases between the germline ends. The CDR3 is 13 residues long. In DNA form, the CDR3 reads TGTGCCAGCAGTGCCGGGAGAAACTACGAGCAGTACTTC. It yields the protein CASSAGRNYEQYF.

This chain links TRBV2 with TRBJ2-2, with a tentative D call TRBD1 (6 bases). The CDR3 has 14 amino acids. CDR1 and CDR2 (germline): SNHLY, FYNNEI. Trimming left V 2 bases short and J 6 bases short, with 10 bases between. In DNA form, the CDR3 reads TGTGCCAGCAGTGAACAGGGGTCTGCCGGGGAGCTGTTTTTT. The encoded protein is CASSEQGSAGELFF.

The chain has TRBV30 and TRBJ2-7; D gene ambiguous. V lost 4 bases and J 0 bases, leaving 7 bases between the germline ends. This CDR3 comprises 12 residues. CDR1 is GTSNPN, CDR2 SVGIG, per germline (reference sequence). The CDR3 nucleotides read TGTGCCTGGACACTTAGCTCCTACGAGCAGTACTTC. Protein sequence: CAWTLSSYEQYF.

The chain carries TRBV6-6 and TRBJ1-1; D possibly corresponds to TRBD1 (6 bases). From germline, CDR1 is MNHNY and CDR2 SVGAGI (reference sequence). The CDR3 runs 15 residues. V was clipped by 5 bases and J by 1 base, with 14 bases between them. The CDR3 nucleotides read TGTGCCAGCAGTACCTCACAGGGAGGGAACACTGAAGCTTTCTTT. Its translation: CASSTSQGGNTEAFF.

The chain carries TRBV11-2 and TRBJ1-1; maybe TRBD1 (6 bases). Germline V gives CDR1 SGHAT, CDR2 FQNNGV. The CDR3 consists of 14 residues. V shed 5 bases and J shed 8 bases, with 18 bases lying between them. The CDR3 DNA sequence: TGTGCCAGCAGCCAAGGGGGGGGCAGAAAAGAAGCTTTCTTT. It translates to CASSQGGGRKEAFF.

The chain combines TRBV18 with TRBJ1-4; D is possibly TRBD1 (5 bases). The CDR3 is 17 amino acids. V was clipped by 6 bases and J by 5 bases, with 22 bases between them. Germline V gives CDR1 KGHSH, CDR2 LQKENI. The CDR3 coding sequence is TGTGCCAGCTCCCGCCAGGCTGGGGCCGCCGGGAATGAAAAACTGTTTTTT. Its protein product is CASSRQAGAAGNEKLFF.

The V and J genes are TRBV5-8 and TRBJ2-2; possible D gene TRBD2, 6 bases. This CDR3 is 16 amino acids long. Germline loops: CDR1 SGHTS, CDR2 YDEGEE. Trimming removed 3 bases at V and 2 bases at J, with 14 bases between. CDR3 DNA: TGTGCCAGCAGCTCCGGGGGAGGACCAAACACCGGGGAGCTGTTTTTT. This codes for CASSSGGGPNTGELFF.

This chain connects TRBV25-1 to TRBJ2-3; D perhaps matches TRBD1 (6 bases). Germline CDR1 is MGHDK and CDR2 is SYGVNS. V was cut by 9 bases and J by 4 bases, with 11 bases left in between. The CDR3 is made up of 12 amino acids. The CDR3 region is CASGAGADTQYF. CDR3 in DNA: TGTGCCAGTGGGGCAGGGGCAGATACGCAGTATTTT.

The genes are TRBV28 and TRBJ2-7; D is uncertain. V was cut by 4 bases and J by 11 bases, with 12 bases left in between. Germline V lookup: CDR1 MDHEN, CDR2 SYDVKM. The CDR3 length is 11 residues. CDR3 bases: TGTGCCAGCAGTTCCCCGCCAGAGGAGTACTTC. Protein: CASSSPPEEYF.

The CDR3 nucleotides read TGTGCCAGCAGCCCGACTAGCGGGACAGAGACCCAGTACTTC. Protein sequence: CASSPTSGTETQYF. The V call is TRBV11-3, the J call TRBJ2-5; 11 positions agree with TRBD2. The V and J ends lost 5 bases and 4 bases, in that order; junction bases with no gene match: 3. The germline gives CDR1 SGHNT, CDR2 YENEEA. This CDR3 is built from 14 residues. The full variable domain, completed using reference TRBV11-3 and TRBJ2-5, is EAGVVQSPRYKIIEKKQPVAFWCNPISGHNTLYWYLQNLGQGPELLIRYENEEAVDDSQLPKDRFSAERLKGVDSTLKIQPAELGDSAVYLCASSPTSGTETQYFGPGTRLLVL.

J is TRBJ1-2 and V is TRBV19, with D perhaps TRBD1 (5 bases). Looked up from germline, CDR1 is LNHDA and CDR2 is SQIVND (reference sequence). The CDR3 extends over 16 amino acids. With 7 bases removed from V and 3 bases from J, the gap between germline ends came to 21 bases. The CDR3 reads CASNPERGLSHYGYTF. The CDR3 DNA reads as TGTGCCAGTAACCCCGAACGGGGCCTCTCTCACTATGGCTACACCTTC.

V and J are TRBV27 and TRBJ1-5; tentatively, D is TRBD1 (6 bases). The germline V gene encodes CDR1 MNHEY and CDR2 SMNVEV (reference sequence). The CDR3 length is 15 residues. Trimming shortened V by 4 bases and J by 1 base, and 11 bases separated the two germline ends. CDR3 nucleotides: TGTGCCAGCAGTTATAGGGGGGGCAGCAATCAGCCCCAGCATTTT. It encodes CASSYRGGSNQPQHF.

The V and J genes are TRBV10-1 and TRBJ1-6; D perhaps matches TRBD1 (6 bases). This CDR3 has 15 amino acids. Trimming shortened V by 1 base and J by 7 bases, and 11 bases separated the two germline ends. The V gene's germline CDR1 is WNHNN and CDR2 SYGVQD (reference sequence). This chain's CDR3 is CASSEYDRHNSPLHF. Here the CDR3 DNA reads TGCGCCAGCAGTGAGTATGACAGGCACAATTCACCCCTCCACTTT.

The V gene is TRBV6-5, the J gene TRBJ1-5; TRBD1 might be the D (5 bases). The CDR3 contains 13 residues. Germline lookup yields CDR1 MNHEY and CDR2 SVGAGI. Trimming left V 5 bases short and J 7 bases short, with 12 bases between. For the CDR3, the DNA is TGTGCCAGCAGTGGCCCGGGGCGACAGCCCCAGCATTTT. This translates into CASSGPGRQPQHF.

V and J are TRBV19 and TRBJ1-1; TRBD1 agrees at 9 bases. The ends lost 5 bases at V and 8 bases at J; junction bases unmatched: 3. CDR3 length equals 12 residues. Germline V gene data show CDR1 as LNHDA and CDR2 as SQIVND (reference sequence). The CDR3 reads CASSGGTGEAFF. CDR3 DNA: TGTGCCAGTAGTGGGGGGACAGGGGAAGCTTTCTTT. Complete variable domain (other parts from reference TRBV19 and TRBJ1-1): DGGITQSPKYLFRKEGQNVTLSCEQNLNHDAMYWYRQDPGQGLRLIYYSQIVNDFQKGDIAEGYSVSREKKESFPLTVTSAQKNPTAFYLCASSGGTGEAFFGQGTRLTVV.

V and J are TRBV5-8 and TRBJ1-1, with D possibly matching TRBD1 (6 bases). Germline CDR1 SGHTS, CDR2 YDEGEE. V dropped 4 bases and J dropped 10 bases, with 20 bases sitting between them. CDR3 length: 14 amino acids. DNA of the CDR3: TGTGCCAGCAGCCGAAGGGAAGGGGGGTTATCAGCTTTCTTT. Amino acid sequence: CASSRREGGLSAFF.

J is TRBJ1-4 and V is TRBV5-1, with D possibly matching TRBD1 (5 bases). Germline V gene lookup returns CDR1 SGHRS and CDR2 YFSETQ. The CDR3 contains 16 residues. Trimming shortened V by 2 bases and J by 4 bases, and 15 bases separated the two germline ends. The CDR3 loop reads CASSLEQGLSNEKLFF. The CDR3 DNA is TGCGCCAGCAGCTTAGAGCAGGGTCTTAGTAATGAAAAACTGTTTTTT.

This chain connects TRBV5-1 to TRBJ2-5; tentative D call: TRBD2 (6 bases). The CDR3 sequence is 14 residues long. Germline CDR1 reads SGHRS; CDR2 reads YFSETQ. V gave up 7 bases and J gave up 5 bases, with 18 bases separating them. The CDR3 sequence is CASRPGSGWETQYF. The CDR3 region has the DNA TGCGCCAGCCGCCCAGGCAGCGGGTGGGAGACCCAGTACTTC.

The V and J genes are TRBV18 and TRBJ2-7, with 9 bases lining up with TRBD2. V was pared by 0 bases and J by 5 bases, with 2 bases of the junction left unmatched. Germline CDR1 is KGHSH and CDR2 is LQKENI. The CDR3 has 14 amino acids. CDR3 bases: TGTGCCAGCTCACCACCGCTAGCGGGGAACGAGCAGTACTTC. This translates into CASSPPLAGNEQYF.

The chain carries TRBV5-1 and TRBJ2-5; TRBD1 matches at 7 bases. CDR3 length: 14 residues. Trimming cost V 4 bases and J 5 bases; bases outside gene matches: 8. Germline loops: CDR1 SGHRS, CDR2 YFSETQ. Here the CDR3 DNA reads TGCGCCAGCAGCATCGGACAGGCTGGGGAGACCCAGTACTTC. Encoded protein: CASSIGQAGETQYF.

The rearrangement links TRBV29-1 to TRBJ1-5; no clear D gene. V was trimmed by 6 bases and J by 0 bases, leaving 12 bases between them. The CDR3 sequence is 14 residues long. The V gene's germline CDR1 is SQVTM and CDR2 ANQGSEA. CDR3 bases: TGCAGCGTCACAATTGGGAGTAGCAATCAGCCCCAGCATTTT. Translated, it gives CSVTIGSSNQPQHF.

This clone was recorded only once. V usage is TRBV20-1 and J usage is TRBJ2-5; no reliable D call. Looked up from germline, CDR1 is DFQATT and CDR2 is SNEGSKA (reference sequence). The CDR3 runs 11 residues. V lost 6 bases to trimming and J lost 5 bases, with 10 bases between them. The CDR3 region has the DNA TGCAGTGCCCCGGATGGGGAGACCCAGTACTTC. This encodes CSAPDGETQYF.

J is TRBJ2-1 and V is TRBV18; D call uncertain. The CDR3 is made up of 12 amino acids. V lost 5 bases to trimming and J lost 8 bases, with 10 bases between them. Germline V gene data show CDR1 as KGHSH and CDR2 as LQKENI. For the CDR3, the DNA is TGTGCCAGCTCATTTATAGGAGATGAGCAGTTCTTC. This translates into CASSFIGDEQFF.

The rearrangement joins TRBV9 to TRBJ1-1, with D uncertain. Germline V gives CDR1 SGDLS, CDR2 YYNGEE. V lost 3 bases and J lost 5, with 11 bases in between. The CDR3 is 13 residues long. The CDR3: CASSAERWTEAFF. The CDR3 DNA follows: TGTGCCAGCAGCGCAGAAAGGTGGACTGAAGCTTTCTTT.

The V gene is TRBV18, the J gene TRBJ2-7, with TRBD2 matching 10 bases. This CDR3 has 16 amino acids. J gave up 6 bases and V 0 bases, and 8 bases lay outside the gene matches. From germline, CDR1 is KGHSH and CDR2 LQKENI. CDR3 DNA: TGTGCCAGCTCACCACCTCTAGCGGGGGCCTCGGGCGAGCAGTACTTC. This gives the protein CASSPPLAGASGEQYF.

The chain has TRBV10-3 and TRBJ2-3; 7 nucleotides agree with TRBD1. The germline gives CDR1 ENHRY, CDR2 SYGVKD. J was trimmed by 0 bases and V by 6 bases; bases with no gene match: 9. This CDR3 has 16 amino acids. The CDR3 sequence is CAISRGFDSSTDTQYF. The CDR3 DNA follows: TGTGCCATCAGCAGGGGGTTCGATTCTAGCACAGATACGCAGTATTTT.

V is TRBV7-9 and J is TRBJ2-7; D assignment may be TRBD1 or TRBD2 (5 bases each). In germline, CDR1 is SEHNR, CDR2 FQNEAQ (reference sequence). The V end lost 5 bases, the J end lost 4 bases, and 12 bases lay between the germline ends. The length of the CDR3 is 13 residues. CDR3 amino acids: CASSPGPAYEQYF. The CDR3 DNA follows: TGTGCCAGCAGCCCGGGACCGGCATACGAGCAGTACTTC.

The rearrangement uses TRBV7-2 and TRBJ2-7; D could derive from TRBD1 or TRBD2 (5 bases each). With 5 bases removed from V and 6 bases from J, the gap between germline ends came to 17 bases. There are 14 residues in the CDR3. CDR1 and CDR2 from the germline V gene are SGHTA and FQGNSA. The CDR3 nucleotides read TGTGCCAGCAGCCCCGGGGACCGGCCCAGCGAGCAGTACTTC. Protein: CASSPGDRPSEQYF.